This T cell receptor beta chain was recorded in a study of Ad26.COV2.S vaccination and SARS-CoV-2 variants (dated by TCRdb to the early 2020s). The study in broad terms: Vaccine-arm donors were drawn from COV1001, a multicentre, randomized, double-blind, placebo-controlled phase I-IIa trial of Ad26.COV2.S in healthy adults. Ad26.COV2.S was given intramuscularly at 5x10^10 or 1x10^11 viral particles, as a single shot or as two shots 56 days apart. TCRbeta repertoire sequencing was used to assess the specificity and breadth of SARS-CoV-2-reactive T cell receptors after Ad26.COV2.S vaccination. A total of around 32 samples were included in the TCR-sequenced set, comprising around 20 Ad26.COV2.S vaccine recipients, 5 placebo recipients and 8 SARS-CoV-2 convalescent individuals. Participants in the trial were split at random into five groups of five each, receiving low-dose or high-dose Ad26.COV2.S once or twice, or else placebo on both occasions. Blinding of investigators to trial group allocation was maintained during experiments and outcome assessment. General findings and caveats noted by the study authors: It was noted by the authors that total T cell responses may have been underestimated by the TCR breadth and depth analyses. The study lacked the statistical power to compare responses across vaccine doses or regimens. Spike-specific TCR breadth was higher in Ad26.COV2.S recipients than in placebo recipients (P = 0.0014). After vaccination, spike-specific CD8+ and CD4+ T cell responses were reported to show substantial breadth. Non-spike TCR breadth was comparable between vaccine and placebo recipients, consistent with the vaccine containing only spike.

The immunoSEQ Assay was used to sequence TCRbeta CDR3 regions. After extraction, genomic DNA underwent amplification by bias-controlled multiplex PCR, followed by high-throughput sequencing. Per the authors' processing: To quantify the absolute abundance of every unique TCRbeta CDR3 region, sequences were collapsed and filtered. T cell fraction was estimated by normalization of TCRbeta template counts to usable DNA, with usable DNA being measured through amplification of reference genes present in all nucleated cells. Repertoire TCRs were annotated as SARS-CoV-2-specific when V gene, CDR3 amino acid sequence and J gene were exactly matched to a known reactive TCR set. MIRA supplied the reference SARS-CoV-2 TCR set, which was filtered for enrichment in COVID-19-positive ImmuneCODE repertoires so that public or cross-reactive TCRs were removed. Drawing on the MIRA antigens, annotated TCRs were analysed further at the level of specific ORF or position within ORF. Breadth was defined as the number of annotated unique rearrangements divided by the total number of unique productive rearrangements, and depth was defined as the summed frequency of the annotated unique rearrangements. Group comparisons of TCR breadth used two-sided Wilcoxon rank-sum tests. Not all clones reach the TCRdb copy of this immuneACCESS table, which keeps in-frame sequences only. Checked studies attribute under half of the gap to unresolved V genes and leave the rest unexplained. V, J and clone size derive from that table, while D and trimming were established from the DNA sequence. The sample table lists about 400,000 clones, around nine tenths of them with a count of one. The top ten clonotypes cover approximately 1.9% of the sample.

Interpreted using the paper, the treatment or condition label stands for: 15 to 20 received Ad26.COV2.S at low or high dose, single or two shots; roughly five received placebo; per-sample allocation not given. For vaccine and placebo recipients, repertoires were sequenced using samples collected on day 63 after the first injection. In Cohort 1b, some 25 adults aged 18-55 years were enrolled at a single site in Boston, USA, between 29 July and 7 August 2020. Ad26.COV2.S consisted of a replication-incompetent adenovirus type 26 vector by which a prefusion-stabilized SARS-CoV-2 spike protein from the original Wuhan strain was expressed. Regarding this clone: No antigen is known for it. No clone much larger than this one lies a single base away; base qualities are absent.

The receptor was isolated from a person aged 18-65 years who received the Ad26.COV2.S COVID-19 vaccine or a placebo. The material was peripheral blood, obtained in a trial of Ad26.COV2.S vaccine versus placebo.

The CDR3 has the sequence CSVDRGGAEQYF. Read as DNA, the sequence is TGCAGCGTTGATAGGGGGGGCGCCGAGCAGTACTTC. The chain was built from TRBV29-1 and TRBJ2-7; possibly the D gene is TRBD2, per 7 matching bases. The CDR3 contains 12 residues, cysteine and phenylalanine counted. The kept DNA is CDR3 alone, 36 bases in frame from the first base. The trim is 3 bases for V and 6 bases for J, with a gap of 12 bases between the germline ends. According to the germline V gene, CDR1 reads SQVTM and CDR2 reads ANQGSEA.